The 27 T cell receptor beta chains listed next were all sequenced from one sample in a study of blood T cell repertoires in COVID-19. Measured with immunoSEQ multiplex PCR; TCRdb has only the in-frame clones, and not every one. The table lists around 300,000 clones, approximately 81% of them singletons. Sequencing was carried out using PBMCs or T cells enriched from blood (not recorded which). The receptors derive from a woman in her forties or fifties who had recovered from COVID-19.

The chain has TRBV5-4 and TRBJ2-5, with D maybe TRBD2 (6 bases). The germline V and J ends were trimmed by 4 bases and 5 bases, with 18 bases remaining between them. CDR1 is SGHNT and CDR2 is YYREEE in the germline V gene (reference sequence). This CDR3 contains 15 residues. CDR3 nucleotides: TGTGCCAGCAGCCGAGGACCGGGGGAGGAGGAGACCCAGTACTTC. This encodes CASSRGPGEEETQYF.

The CDR3 protein is CASRFVPGTGETQYF. Here the CDR3 DNA reads TGCGCCAGCAGATTTGTTCCGGGGACTGGAGAGACCCAGTACTTC. V and J are TRBV5-1 and TRBJ2-5, with D maybe TRBD2 (6 bases). V gave up 5 bases and J gave up 4 bases, with 18 bases separating them. CDR1 and CDR2 from the germline V gene are SGHRS and YFSETQ. There are 15 residues in the CDR3.

This chain connects TRBV7-2 to TRBJ1-4, with D perhaps matching TRBD1 (5 bases). Trimming removed 5 bases from V and 1 base from J, with 11 bases in between. The CDR3 is 15 residues long. Germline CDR1 SGHTA, CDR2 FQGNSA. This CDR3 reads CASSANGGTNEKLFF. The DNA of the CDR3 is TGTGCCAGCAGCGCAAACGGGGGAACTAATGAAAAACTGTTTTTT.

This rearrangement joins TRBV7-9 to TRBJ1-2; no reliable D call. The CDR3 is 13 residues long. Per the germline V gene, CDR1 is SEHNR and CDR2 is FQNEAQ (reference sequence). V dropped 3 bases and J dropped 2 bases, with 7 bases sitting between them. CDR3 sequence reads: CASSLTSNYGYTF. In nucleotides, the CDR3 is TGTGCCAGCAGCTTGACATCCAACTATGGCTACACCTTC. Complete variable domain (other parts from reference TRBV7-9 and TRBJ1-2): DTGVSQNPRHKITKRGQNVTFRCDPISEHNRLYWYRQTLGQGPEFLTYFQNEAQLEKSRLLSDRFSAERPKGSFSTLEIQRTEQGDSAMYLCASSLTSNYGYTFGSGTRLTVV.

Notes on this clone: This sample also contains other DNA sequences that code for the same CDR3. This sequence joins TRBV19 and TRBJ1-1; tentative D call: TRBD1 (6 bases). Germline CDR1 and CDR2: LNHDA and SQIVND (reference sequence). This CDR3 spans 13 amino acids. V was pared by 6 bases and J by 1 base, with 9 bases between. For the CDR3, the DNA is TGTGCCAGTAGCTCGACAGGGAACACTGAAGCTTTCTTT. This encodes CASSSTGNTEAFF.

The V gene is TRBV12-3 or TRBV12-4, the J gene TRBJ1-6; TRBD1 matches 8 bases. This CDR3 is built from 13 residues. Trimming cost V 4 bases and J 11 bases; bases outside gene matches: 4. The CDR3 is CASSSWTGTPLHF. The CDR3 DNA sequence: TGTGCCAGCAGTTCCTGGACAGGGACACCCCTCCACTTT.

V gene TRBV28 combines with J gene TRBJ2-3; 13 positions match TRBD2. CDR3 size: 16 residues. The germline CDR1 and CDR2 sequences are MDHEN and SYDVKM. Losses at the gene ends were 5 bases for V and 1 base for J; bases not matched to a gene: 3. The DNA of the CDR3 is TGTGCCAGCAGTGAAACTAGCGGGGGGGGCACAGATACGCAGTATTTT. Translated, it gives CASSETSGGGTDTQYF. Full variable domain (remainder filled in from reference TRBV28 and TRBJ2-3): DVKVTQSSRYLVKRTGEKVFLECVQDMDHENMFWYRQDPGLGLRLIYFSYDVKMKEKGDIPEGYSVSREKKERFSLILESASTNQTSMYLCASSETSGGGTDTQYFGPGTRLTVL.

CDR3: CASSQVQASYNSPLHF. The DNA of the CDR3 is TGTGCCAGCAGCCAAGTCCAGGCCTCCTATAATTCACCCCTCCACTTT. The chain couples TRBV4-2 to TRBJ1-6; D gene unclear. Germline V gene data show CDR1 as LGHNA and CDR2 as YNFKEQ. The ends were cut back, 1 base at V and 0 bases at J, with 7 bases in the middle. The CDR3 loop spans 16 amino acids.

The chain's CDR3 is CASSLSRGSNYGYTF. CDR3 DNA: TGTGCCAGCAGCCTCAGCAGGGGATCCAACTATGGCTACACCTTC. V is TRBV11-2 and J is TRBJ1-2, with D maybe TRBD1 (6 bases). Trimming left V 5 bases short and J 2 bases short, with 15 bases between. This CDR3 comprises 15 residues. The V gene's germline CDR1 is SGHAT and CDR2 FQNNGV.

This clone has just a few counts. V and J are TRBV11-2 and TRBJ1-3, with D possibly matching TRBD1 (6 bases). Germline assignment: CDR1 SGHAT and CDR2 FQNNGV. This CDR3 has 16 residues. V lost 5 bases and J 1 base, leaving 15 bases between the germline ends. CDR3 sequence (DNA): TGTGCCAGCAGCCCACGGACAGCAAGATCTGGAAACACCATATATTTT. Its protein product is CASSPRTARSGNTIYF.

This clone appeared once. The gene calls are TRBV21-1 and TRBJ2-1; the DNA was not compared with TRBD2, the D call given in the table. TRBV21-1 is tagged as a pseudogene. The CDR3 has 20 residues. The chain's CDR3 is CASSKGDGEASGGNYNEQFF. Written as DNA, the CDR3 is TGTGCCAGCAGCAAAGGCGACGGGGAGGCGAGCGGGGGAAACTACAATGAGCAGTTCTTC.

The count of this clone is one. This chain uses TRBV28 with TRBJ1-6, with D unclear. The CDR3 runs 16 residues. The V gene's germline CDR1 is MDHEN and CDR2 SYDVKM. Deletions cut 3 bases from V and 7 bases from J, with 16 bases between. The CDR3 nucleotides are TGTGCCAGCAGTTTTGCCCCCCCCAGAAAGAATTCACCCCTCCACTTT. This codes for CASSFAPPRKNSPLHF.

This rearrangement joins TRBV10-1 to TRBJ2-1; D is possibly TRBD2 (5 bases). The CDR3 has 14 residues. Trimming stripped 2 bases from V and 9 bases from J, with 14 bases between. Per germline, CDR1 WNHNN and CDR2 SYGVQD (reference sequence). The CDR3 DNA is TGCGCCAGCAGTGAGCCCCGGGGTCGTCGTGAGCAGTTCTTC. This gives the protein CASSEPRGRREQFF.

A word on this clone: The same CDR3 also results from other DNA sequences found in this sample. The V call is TRBV7-9, the J call TRBJ1-2, with a possible D match to TRBD1 (6 bases). The CDR3 is 14 residues long. From germline, CDR1 is SEHNR and CDR2 FQNEAQ (reference sequence). The V and J ends lost 6 bases and 4 bases respectively, with 15 bases between them. The CDR3 DNA reads as TGTGCCAGCAGTCCGAGGGGGGGCTCCTATGGCTACACCTTC. Its protein is CASSPRGGSYGYTF.

The CDR3, as DNA: TGTGCCAGCAGTTTACCCGGGGGATACGAGCAGTACTTC. This translates into CASSLPGGYEQYF. The rearrangement uses TRBV27 and TRBJ2-7; TRBD2 might be the D (6 bases). Germline loops: CDR1 MNHEY, CDR2 SMNVEV (reference sequence). The V end lost 2 bases, the J end lost 4 bases, and 9 bases lay between the germline ends. CDR3 size: 13 residues.

This chain uses TRBV3-1 (or the pseudogene TRBV3-2) with TRBJ2-7; a weak D match, TRBD2 (5 bases). This CDR3 is 14 amino acids long. Looked up from germline, CDR1 is LGHDT and CDR2 is YNNKEL (reference sequence). The V gene lost 2 bases and the J gene lost 3 bases, with 11 bases spanning the gap. CDR3 region: CASSQQVAGYEQYF. The CDR3 DNA is TGTGCCAGCAGCCAACAAGTGGCGGGCTACGAGCAGTACTTC.

J is TRBJ1-1 and V is TRBV14; unclear D gene. CDR3 length equals 16 residues. V lost 1 base and J 4 bases, leaving 16 bases between the germline ends. Looked up from germline, CDR1 is SGHDN and CDR2 is FVKESK. CDR3 residues: CASSQGRPGSGTEAFF. The CDR3 coding sequence is TGTGCCAGCAGCCAAGGGAGACCCGGAAGCGGCACTGAAGCTTTCTTT.

J is TRBJ1-1 and V is TRBV14; possibly TRBD1 for D (6 bases). Germline V gives CDR1 SGHDN, CDR2 FVKESK. Trimming took 0 bases from V and 9 from J, leaving 20 bases between them. The CDR3 sequence is 16 residues long. The CDR3: CASSQDLGGGLAQAFF. In DNA, the CDR3 is TGTGCCAGCAGCCAAGATTTAGGGGGGGGACTAGCGCAAGCTTTCTTT.

The table lists this clone with many counts. V usage is TRBV11-3 and J usage is TRBJ2-7; a weak D match, TRBD2 (5 bases). V lost 3 bases and J lost 0, with 6 bases in between. The CDR3 covers 13 residues. Germline V gene lookup returns CDR1 SGHNT and CDR2 YENEEA. CDR3 region: CASSLSGSYEQYF. CDR3 nucleotide sequence: TGTGCCAGCAGCTTGAGCGGCTCCTACGAGCAGTACTTC. The whole variable domain, filled in from reference TRBV11-3 and TRBJ2-7, reads EAGVVQSPRYKIIEKKQPVAFWCNPISGHNTLYWYLQNLGQGPELLIRYENEEAVDDSQLPKDRFSAERLKGVDSTLKIQPAELGDSAVYLCASSLSGSYEQYFGPGTRLTVT.

The count of this clone is one. The chain uses TRBV3-1 (or the pseudogene TRBV3-2) and TRBJ1-2; D is uncertain. Per germline, CDR1 LGHDT and CDR2 YNNKEL (reference sequence). This CDR3 comprises 14 residues. The V end lost 1 base, the J end lost 9 bases, and 15 bases lay between the germline ends. In DNA, the CDR3 is TGTGCCAGCAGCCAAGTGGAGCCTTTTAAGAGCTACACCTTC. Protein product: CASSQVEPFKSYTF.

The rearrangement joins TRBV6-5 to TRBJ2-7; TRBD2 might be the D (5 bases). Germline V lookup: CDR1 MNHEY, CDR2 SVGAGI. The germline V and J ends were trimmed by 10 bases and 4 bases, with 11 bases remaining between them. This CDR3 region has 11 residues. The CDR3 sequence is CATAGGYEQYF. In nucleotides, the CDR3 is TGTGCCACCGCGGGCGGGTACGAGCAGTACTTC.

J is TRBJ1-1 and V is TRBV6-5; 9 nucleotides agree with TRBD1. This CDR3 has 13 residues. After removal of 10 bases from V and 2 bases from J, the junction contained 5 bases not matched to a gene. Per the germline V gene, CDR1 is MNHEY and CDR2 is SVGAGI. The CDR3: CAISTGGNTEAFF. CDR3 coding DNA: TGTGCCATTTCGACAGGGGGTAACACTGAAGCTTTCTTT.

The V call is TRBV28, the J call TRBJ1-4; 8 bases line up with TRBD1. J was trimmed by 8 bases and V by 1 base; bases with no gene match: 9. Germline lookup yields CDR1 MDHEN and CDR2 SYDVKM. This CDR3 contains 16 residues. This CDR3 is CASSLSRGRPGEKLFF. In DNA, the CDR3 is TGTGCCAGCAGTTTATCCAGGGGGCGACCGGGAGAAAAACTGTTTTTT.

The table lists this clone with a few counts. V gene TRBV29-1 combines with J gene TRBJ2-1; 7 positions agree with TRBD2. The CDR3 has 16 amino acids. Germline CDR1 and CDR2: SQVTM and ANQGSEA. J lost 3 bases, V lost 0 bases, and 8 bases had no gene match. The CDR3 sequence is CSVEDTGLAVYNEQFF. CDR3 DNA: TGCAGCGTTGAAGATACGGGCCTAGCGGTCTACAATGAGCAGTTCTTC.

In this sample, this clone turned up a few times. The CDR3 sequence is CASRPGTANGYTF. The CDR3 nucleotides read TGTGCCAGCAGACCCGGGACAGCGAATGGCTACACCTTC. The chain couples TRBV2 to TRBJ1-2, with 7 bases matching TRBD1. The CDR3 is 13 residues long. Losses at the gene ends were 6 bases for V and 6 bases for J; bases not matched to a gene: 7. Germline loops: CDR1 SNHLY, CDR2 FYNNEI.

This clone has a single count. V is TRBV19 and J is TRBJ1-1; 7 bases are shared with TRBD1. Germline-derived CDR1 and CDR2 are LNHDA and SQIVND (reference sequence). The CDR3 has 14 amino acids. Trimming at V came to 9 bases and at J to 1 base, leaving 8 bases not matched to a gene. This CDR3 is CASIKGQTNTEAFF. CDR3 sequence (DNA): TGTGCCAGCATCAAGGGACAGACGAACACTGAAGCTTTCTTT. Drawing the rest from reference TRBV19 and TRBJ1-1, the complete variable domain is DGGITQSPKYLFRKEGQNVTLSCEQNLNHDAMYWYRQDPGQGLRLIYYSQIVNDFQKGDIAEGYSVSREKKESFPLTVTSAQKNPTAFYLCASIKGQTNTEAFFGQGTRLTVV.

The chain is built from TRBV28 and TRBJ2-1, with TRBD1 matching over 8 bases. V shed 4 bases, J shed 8 bases, and the junction held 10 bases outside the gene matches. The CDR3 is 15 residues long. CDR1 is MDHEN and CDR2 is SYDVKM in the germline V gene. The CDR3 nucleotides are TGTGCCAGCAGTTCCCGAACGGACAGGGCGGATGAGCAGTTCTTC. Protein: CASSSRTDRADEQFF.